Listed below are T cell receptor beta chains from one sample, sequenced in a study of metastatic and nonmetastatic thyroid tumors. TCRdb reprocessed the PCR reads via MiXCR. The table records some 36,000 clones, approximately 18% of them present only once. Sequencing used blood. All receptors come from a male donor with papillary thyroid cancer or a benign thyroid nodule (not recorded which). Some clones in this sample may be carry-over from other donors' samples. The CDR3 runs from the conserved cysteine through the conserved F or W. Each record gives: D gene, V gene, J gene, clone size, CDR3 DNA, CDR3 protein. The D gene is left open where the match is weak. Not every row has a clone size; where given, it reads once, few, many or a size class.

d_call: .
v_call: TRBV5-1
j_call: TRBJ2-6
clone_size: .
cdr3_nt: TGCGCCAGCAGCTTGCCAGGGGGGACCTCTGGGGCCAACGTCCTGACTTTC
cdr3_aa: CASSLPGGTSGANVLTF

d_call: TRBD1
v_call: TRBV5-1
j_call: TRBJ1-2
clone_size: many
cdr3_nt: TGCGCCAGCAGACCCCGACAGGGAACTAACTATGGCTACACCTTC
cdr3_aa: CASRPRQGTNYGYTF

d_call: .
v_call: TRBV20-1
j_call: TRBJ2-1
clone_size: .
cdr3_nt: TGCAGTGCTAGCGGGGGACTCCCCCTCCAGCAGCTCTTC
cdr3_aa: CSASGGLPLQQLF

d_call: .
v_call: TRBV11-2
j_call: TRBJ2-3
clone_size: many
cdr3_nt: TGTGCCAGCAGCCTCGACAGGCCCTTTTCACTCACAGATACGCAGTATTTT
cdr3_aa: CASSLDRPFSLTDTQYF

d_call: .
v_call: TRBV7-8
j_call: TRBJ2-7
clone_size: .
cdr3_nt: TGTGCCAGCAGCTGGGGACAAGGCTACGAGCAGTACTTC
cdr3_aa: CASSWGQGYEQYF

d_call: .
v_call: TRBV6-2/TRBV6-3
j_call: TRBJ2-5
clone_size: few
cdr3_nt: TGTGCCAGCAGTTATGGTCCAGTCGGTACCCAGTACTTC
cdr3_aa: CASSYGPVGTQYF

d_call: .
v_call: TRBV14
j_call: TRBJ2-5
clone_size: many
cdr3_nt: TGTGCCAGCAGCCAAGAAGGGGGGCGGTACGAGACCCAGTACTTC
cdr3_aa: CASSQEGGRYETQYF

d_call: .
v_call: TRBV5-6
j_call: TRBJ1-4
clone_size: many
cdr3_nt: TGTGCCAGCAGCTTGCCAGAAGAAAATGAAAAACTGTTTTTT
cdr3_aa: CASSLPEENEKLFF

d_call: .
v_call: TRBV5-4
j_call: TRBJ1-2
clone_size: many
cdr3_nt: TGTGCCAGCAGCTTGGACTCTCTTTACACCTTC
cdr3_aa: CASSLDSLYTF

d_call: .
v_call: TRBV27
j_call: TRBJ1-2
clone_size: few
cdr3_nt: TGTGCCAGCAGTTTATCTAGAAGGTCCAGCTATGGCTACACCTTC
cdr3_aa: CASSLSRRSSYGYTF

d_call: .
v_call: TRBV6-1
j_call: TRBJ1-1
clone_size: .
cdr3_nt: TGTGCCATCAGTACGGACAGTGGGCGCGTCCCAGCTTTCTTT
cdr3_aa: CAISTDSGRVPAFF

d_call: .
v_call: TRBV5-1
j_call: TRBJ2-5
clone_size: many
cdr3_nt: TGCGCCAGCAGCGATCCCGGGGGAGGTGGAGAGACCCAGTACTTC
cdr3_aa: CASSDPGGGGETQYF

d_call: .
v_call: TRBV7-9
j_call: TRBJ2-5
clone_size: many
cdr3_nt: TGTGCCAGCAGCTCCCCCTCAGGGCGGAACCAGTACTTC
cdr3_aa: CASSSPSGRNQYF

d_call: TRBD1
v_call: TRBV10-3
j_call: TRBJ2-7
clone_size: many
cdr3_nt: TGTGCCAGCGAATCATCGGGACAGGCGAGCTCCTACGAGCAGTACTTC
cdr3_aa: CASESSGQASSYEQYF

d_call: .
v_call: TRBV7-8
j_call: TRBJ2-5
clone_size: many
cdr3_nt: TGTGCCAGCAGCTTAGGGGCCTGGGAAGGGGAGACCCAGTACTTC
cdr3_aa: CASSLGAWEGETQYF

d_call: TRBD1
v_call: TRBV5-1
j_call: TRBJ2-2
clone_size: many
cdr3_nt: TGCGCCAGCACCGAGACAGGGGAGGCCGGGGAGCTGTTTTTT
cdr3_aa: CASTETGEAGELFF

d_call: TRBD2
v_call: TRBV7-6
j_call: TRBJ2-2
clone_size: many
cdr3_nt: TGTGCCAGCAGCTTATCGGCGGGGGGGCCCGGGGAGCTGTTTTTT
cdr3_aa: CASSLSAGGPGELFF

d_call: .
v_call: TRBV12-3/TRBV12-4
j_call: TRBJ2-7
clone_size: .
cdr3_nt: TGTGCCAGCAGTTTAGGACCACCAATCTTCTACGAGCAGTACTTC
cdr3_aa: CASSLGPPIFYEQYF

d_call: TRBD2
v_call: TRBV12-3/TRBV12-4
j_call: TRBJ2-7
clone_size: many
cdr3_nt: TGTGCCAGCAGTCTCGGACTAGCGGGAGGGCCTCCCGACTACGAGCAGTACTTC
cdr3_aa: CASSLGLAGGPPDYEQYF

d_call: .
v_call: TRBV11-1
j_call: TRBJ1-3
clone_size: many
cdr3_nt: TGTGCCAGCAGCTTAGCTACAGGAACTGGAAACACCATATATTTT
cdr3_aa: CASSLATGTGNTIYF

d_call: TRBD2
v_call: TRBV7-2
j_call: TRBJ2-7
clone_size: .
cdr3_nt: TGTGCCAGCAGCCTACCGAGGACTAGAGGACGACCCTACGAGCAGTACTTC
cdr3_aa: CASSLPRTRGRPYEQYF

d_call: .
v_call: TRBV19
j_call: TRBJ1-6
clone_size: medium-sized
cdr3_nt: TGTGCCAGTAGGCCCGGGACTGCTTCGAATTCACCCCTCCACTTT
cdr3_aa: CASRPGTASNSPLHF

d_call: .
v_call: TRBV7-9
j_call: TRBJ2-6
clone_size: .
cdr3_nt: TGTGCCAGCAGCTTAAAGGGGCTTGGGGCCAACGTCCTGACTTTC
cdr3_aa: CASSLKGLGANVLTF

d_call: TRBD2
v_call: TRBV30
j_call: TRBJ2-1
clone_size: .
cdr3_nt: TGTGCCTCGAAAGCTGGGACTAGCTCCTACAATGAGCAGTTCTTC
cdr3_aa: CASKAGTSSYNEQFF

d_call: .
v_call: TRBV19
j_call: TRBJ2-2
clone_size: medium-sized
cdr3_nt: TGTGCCAGTACCCCCCCGTGGGACACCGGGGAGCTGTTTTTT
cdr3_aa: CASTPPWDTGELFF

d_call: .
v_call: TRBV20-1
j_call: TRBJ2-7
clone_size: .
cdr3_nt: TGCAGTGCTAGGTCGTGTGAAGGGGATCACGAGCAGTACTTT
cdr3_aa: CSARSCEGDHEQYF

d_call: TRBD2
v_call: TRBV5-1
j_call: TRBJ2-2
clone_size: many
cdr3_nt: TGCGCCAGCAGCTTGGCCCCGGGACTAGCGACCGGGGAGCTGTTTTTT
cdr3_aa: CASSLAPGLATGELFF

d_call: .
v_call: TRBV11-2
j_call: TRBJ1-2
clone_size: .
cdr3_nt: TGTGCCAGCAGCTTAGTCGGCGTAGGCTACACCTTC
cdr3_aa: CASSLVGVGYTF

d_call: .
v_call: TRBV6-1
j_call: TRBJ1-2
clone_size: few
cdr3_nt: TGTGCCAGCAGTCCCCCCGGTGGGGGGCCAGAAAATGGCTACACCTTC
cdr3_aa: CASSPPGGGPENGYTF

d_call: .
v_call: TRBV12-3/TRBV12-4
j_call: TRBJ2-3
clone_size: many
cdr3_nt: TGTGCCAGCAGTTTAGGGGCAGTGCGCACAGATACGCAGTATTTT
cdr3_aa: CASSLGAVRTDTQYF

d_call: TRBD1
v_call: TRBV11-2
j_call: TRBJ2-2
clone_size: .
cdr3_nt: TGTGCCAGCAGCTTCCGGACAGGGGTGTGGACCGGGGAGCTGTTTTTT
cdr3_aa: CASSFRTGVWTGELFF

d_call: TRBD1
v_call: TRBV27
j_call: TRBJ1-1
clone_size: many
cdr3_nt: TGTGCCAGCAGTTTATGGGCAGGGGGGAGGGGCACTGAAGCTTTCTTT
cdr3_aa: CASSLWAGGRGTEAFF

d_call: .
v_call: TRBV12-5
j_call: TRBJ2-5
clone_size: few
cdr3_nt: TGTGCTAGTGGTTTGTTAAGTGGGCAAGAGACCCAGTACTTC
cdr3_aa: CASGLLSGQETQYF

d_call: .
v_call: TRBV12-3/TRBV12-4
j_call: TRBJ1-6
clone_size: many
cdr3_nt: TGTGCCAGCAGTTTTGGCGACCCGGGGTCACCCCTCCACTTT
cdr3_aa: CASSFGDPGSPLHF

d_call: .
v_call: TRBV20-1
j_call: TRBJ1-2
clone_size: .
cdr3_nt: TGCAGTTCGGATAACGTACATTGGTATGGCTACACCTTC
cdr3_aa: CSSDNVHWYGYTF

d_call: .
v_call: TRBV28
j_call: TRBJ2-7
clone_size: .
cdr3_nt: TGTGCCAGCAGTCCACATAACTACGAGCAGTACTTC
cdr3_aa: CASSPHNYEQYF

d_call: TRBD1
v_call: TRBV19
j_call: TRBJ1-6
clone_size: many
cdr3_nt: TGTGCCAGTAGTACGACAGGGTTTAATTCACCCCTCCACTTT
cdr3_aa: CASSTTGFNSPLHF

d_call: .
v_call: TRBV7-9
j_call: TRBJ2-5
clone_size: many
cdr3_nt: TGTGCCAGCAGCCCCGGGGGCGGAGAGACCCAGTACTTC
cdr3_aa: CASSPGGGETQYF

d_call: TRBD1
v_call: TRBV12-3/TRBV12-4
j_call: TRBJ2-5
clone_size: many
cdr3_nt: TGTGCCAGCAGCTACAGGGGGCGCCAAGAGACCCAGTACTTC
cdr3_aa: CASSYRGRQETQYF

d_call: .
v_call: TRBV20-1
j_call: TRBJ2-5
clone_size: many
cdr3_nt: TGCAGTGCCCCGGACGGTGTTGGGACCCAGTACTTC
cdr3_aa: CSAPDGVGTQYF

d_call: .
v_call: TRBV6-2/TRBV6-3
j_call: TRBJ2-2
clone_size: few
cdr3_nt: TGTGCCAGCAGTTACCGACCGACATATTACACCGGGGAGCTGTTTTTT
cdr3_aa: CASSYRPTYYTGELFF

d_call: .
v_call: TRBV7-6
j_call: TRBJ2-3
clone_size: many
cdr3_nt: TGTGCCAGCAGCTCCGGGACCGGGACAGATACGCAGTATTTT
cdr3_aa: CASSSGTGTDTQYF